These T cell receptor beta chains were read from a single sample in a study of beta chain features in type 1 diabetes. Libraries were prepared by immunoSEQ multiplex PCR; TCRdb keeps only in-frame clonotypes and omits some of them. This sample has around 140,000 clones, with roughly a tenth found just once. The specimen was naive CD4+ T cells from blood. These receptor sequences come from a man between 18 and 29 years old in good health. Both conserved end residues are part of each CDR3. The order of the fields is V gene, clone size, D gene, J gene, CDR3 DNA, CDR3 protein. A D gene is named only where the DNA matches it firmly. Some rows have no size entry. The others give once, few or many, or a class for an expanded clone.

TRBV30	many	TRBD1	TRBJ1-5	TGTGCCTGGAGACCCGGGGACAGGGGCGACAATCAGCCCCAGCATTTT	CAWRPGDRGDNQPQHF
TRBV7-3	few	.	TRBJ2-3	TGTGCCAGCGGCCTACGGGGCACAGATACGCAGTATTTT	CASGLRGTDTQYF
TRBV10-3	.	.	TRBJ1-4	TGTGCCATCAGCAAAGCTGGACAGAATGAAAAACTGTTTTTT	CAISKAGQNEKLFF
TRBV6-5	few	.	TRBJ1-2	TGTGCCAGCAGTTACTTTTCCGGGATTAACTATGGCTACACCTTC	CASSYFSGINYGYTF
TRBV7-8	few	.	TRBJ1-4	TGTGCCAGCAGCTCGACCCCCTTGGGGGCGGAAAAACTGTTTTTT	CASSSTPLGAEKLFF
TRBV7-7	.	TRBD2	TRBJ2-1	TGTGCCAGCAGCTTCTCGGGGGGGGATGAGCAGTTCTTC	CASSFSGGDEQFF
TRBV19	few	TRBD1	TRBJ2-7	TGTGCCAGTCGCTCCGGGACAGCCTCGTACGAGCAGTACTTC	CASRSGTASYEQYF
TRBV28	few	TRBD2	TRBJ2-3	TGTGCCAGCAGTACGCCGGCTAGCGGGGGTGGAGATACGCAGTATTTT	CASSTPASGGGDTQYF
TRBV7-2	many	.	TRBJ2-3	TGTGCCAGCAGCCTAGGGCCGCCCACAGATACGCAGTATTTT	CASSLGPPTDTQYF
TRBV21-1	.	.	TRBJ2-3	TGTGCCAGCATCCCCCTCCAATTAGCTAGCGGGGGCCCCGGTACGCAGTATTTT	CASIPLQLASGGPGTQYF
TRBV19	few	TRBD1	TRBJ1-1	TGTGCCAGTCTGTCCACAGGGGAACTCCTTGAAGCTTTCTTT	CASLSTGELLEAFF
TRBV5-8	.	.	TRBJ2-4	TGTGCCAGCAGCTTGGGGCCGAAAGTGGACATTCAGTACTTC	CASSLGPKVDIQYF
TRBV4-2	.	.	TRBJ2-5	TGTGCCAGCAGCCAAGTCGGGGGACTCCCGGAGACCCAGTACTTC	CASSQVGGLPETQYF
TRBV11-2	few	TRBD1	TRBJ1-2	TGTGCCAGCAGCTTAGAGGCAGGGGGCCGGGGCTACACCTTC	CASSLEAGGRGYTF
TRBV7-2	few	TRBD1	TRBJ2-2	TGTGCCAGCAGCTTGGAGACAGGGACCGGGGAGCTGTTTTTT	CASSLETGTGELFF
TRBV11-1	.	.	TRBJ2-1	TGTGCCAGCAGCAAGACACCAAGCTCCTACAATGAGCAGTTCTTC	CASSKTPSSYNEQFF
TRBV6-5	.	TRBD1	TRBJ2-6	TGTGCCAGCAGTCTACAGGGGACTGGGGCCAACGTCCTGACTTTC	CASSLQGTGANVLTF
TRBV20-1	.	TRBD2	TRBJ2-5	TGCAGTGGGACTAGCGGGGAGACCCAGTACTTC	CSGTSGETQYF
TRBV6-5	.	.	TRBJ2-7	TGTGCCAGCACGAGAGGCCACTACGAGCAGTACTTC	CASTRGHYEQYF
TRBV18	.	.	TRBJ1-5	TGTGCCAGCTCTCCCGCCGCAGGGCGGTTTTCCCAGCATTTT	CASSPAAGRFSQHF
TRBV5-1	.	TRBD2	TRBJ2-4	TGCGCCAGCAGCTGGGGGGGATTGGCCAAAAACATTCAGTACTTC	CASSWGGLAKNIQYF
TRBV25-1	.	.	TRBJ2-7	TGTGCCACCAGGAGGAACGAGCAGTACTTC	CATRRNEQYF
TRBV5-6	.	.	TRBJ1-2	TGTGCCAGCAGCTTGTCAAGGATCGGGGGCTACACCTTC	CASSLSRIGGYTF
TRBV7-9	few	.	TRBJ1-2	TGTGCCAGCAGCTTTGGAACAGGGATTGGCTATGGCTACACCTTC	CASSFGTGIGYGYTF
TRBV19	.	TRBD2	TRBJ2-1	TGTGCCAGTAGTGGTTGGCGGGGGGCCCTTACAAACAATGAGCAGTTCTTC	CASSGWRGALTNNEQFF
TRBV19	.	.	TRBJ1-6	TGTGCCAGTCGGGGGGACCTCTCCCCACCCCTCCACTTT	CASRGDLSPPLHF
TRBV7-2	.	.	TRBJ1-2	TGTGCCAGCAGCTTAGCAACAGGGAACTATGGCTACACCTTC	CASSLATGNYGYTF
TRBV6-5	few	TRBD1	TRBJ1-2	TGTGCCAGCAGGCTACAGGGGGTAGACGGCTACACCTTC	CASRLQGVDGYTF
TRBV7-9	.	.	TRBJ2-5	TGTGCCAGCAGCTTGGAGGCGGCAGAGACCCAGTACTTC	CASSLEAAETQYF
TRBV7-2	.	TRBD1	TRBJ1-5	TGTGCCAGCAGCTCAGGACAGGGGCTATATCAGCCCCAGCATTTT	CASSSGQGLYQPQHF
TRBV7-2	few	TRBD1	TRBJ2-2	TGTGCCAGCAGCTTGGGACAGGGGGACGGCGGGGAGCTGTTTTTT	CASSLGQGDGGELFF
TRBV18	.	TRBD2	TRBJ2-1	TGTGCCAGCTCACTCGAGACTAGCCGGGCTGGAGAGCAGTTCTTC	CASSLETSRAGEQFF
TRBV7-9	many	.	TRBJ2-2	TGTGCCAGCAGCTATCCGCGGCGTGGCACCGGGGAGCTGTTTTTT	CASSYPRRGTGELFF
TRBV6-5	.	TRBD1	TRBJ1-2	TGTGCCACCGTTCGGACAGGGGGACACTATGGCTACACCTTC	CATVRTGGHYGYTF
TRBV6-5	few	.	TRBJ2-7	TGTGCCAGCAGTTACCGGGACACGGGCTACGAGCAGTACTTC	CASSYRDTGYEQYF
TRBV7-9	few	.	TRBJ2-3	TGTGCCAGCAGCTTGGGCGGGATCCCCTGGGAGGATACGCAGTATTTT	CASSLGGIPWEDTQYF
TRBV28	few	TRBD1	TRBJ1-5	TGTGCCAGCAGGTCGGGACAGGGTTTTGCTCAGCCCCAGCATTTT	CASRSGQGFAQPQHF
TRBV7-2	many	.	TRBJ1-4	TGTGCCAGCAGGGGAGACGGAAAACTGTTTTTT	CASRGDGKLFF
TRBV4-2	few	TRBD2	TRBJ2-2	TGTGCCAGCAGCCAATCCGGCGGGGGGGCCGCCGGGGAGCTGTTTTTT	CASSQSGGGAAGELFF
TRBV19	many	.	TRBJ1-5	TGTGCCAGTTTCAACAGGGTTCGGTGGCAGCCCCAGCATTTT	CASFNRVRWQPQHF
TRBV7-8	few	TRBD1	TRBJ2-7	TGTGCCAGCAGCTTAGTCCGGGACAGGGCCTTCTACGAGCAGTACTTC	CASSLVRDRAFYEQYF
TRBV11-2	few	TRBD2	TRBJ2-1	TGTGCCAGCAGCCAAGCGGGAGCATCCTACAATGAGCAGTTCTTC	CASSQAGASYNEQFF